This T cell receptor beta chain is from a study of blood T cell repertoires in COVID-19. Study-wide background: Acute-phase and convalescent COVID-19 samples originated in the United States, Italy and Spain. T cells, B-cell-depleted T cells, or PBMCs supplied cDNA or gDNA.

This clone showed up just once. How the authors handled the data: Counts of nucleated cells, estimated from reference gene primer amplification, were obtained. The repertoire was sequenced with immunoSEQ multiplex PCR; TCRdb's copy has only in-frame clones and lacks some. The D gene and trimming were derived from the DNA, and the V and J assignments and clone size from that table. The table shows 140,000 or so clones, with about 86% occurring only once. CDR3 length: 12 residues. V dropped 6 bases and J dropped 3 bases, with 9 bases sitting between them. From germline, CDR1 is LNHDA and CDR2 SQIVND (reference sequence).

This clonotype was sampled from a human donor in a cohort sampled during active COVID-19. The sequencing sample was made of peripheral blood. The chain is built from TRBV19 and TRBJ2-7; perhaps TRBD1 as D (5 bases). DNA of the CDR3: TGTGCCAGTAGAGGGGTCCGCTACGAGCAGTACTTC. This codes for CASRGVRYEQYF.